This TCR beta chain was profiled in a study of blood T cell repertoires in COVID-19. On the study more broadly: Donors in the United States, Italy and Spain gave samples during acute or convalescent COVID-19. T cells, B-cell-depleted T cells, or PBMCs provided the cDNA or gDNA that served as material.

Under the authors' procedure: Amplification of reference gene primers provided the estimated nucleated cell counts. Repertoires were generated with immunoSEQ multiplex PCR, while TCRdb's copy carries only in-frame clones and drops some. The V and J calls and clone size come from that table; D and trimming were worked out from the DNA. In the table there are 100,000 to 150,000 clones, around 84% of which are singletons. This clone came up once. Germline V CDR1 and CDR2: MNHNS, SASEGT. This CDR3 is built from 18 residues. J gave up 4 bases and V 1 base, and 10 bases lay outside the gene matches. The chain carries TRBV6-1 and TRBJ2-6, with 7 bases identical to TRBD1. The receptor comes from a woman of 80 years or more with acute or convalescent COVID-19. The specimen sequenced was peripheral blood. CDR3 sequence (DNA): TGTGCCAGCAGTGAAGGGACAGGAACCTCCTACGGGGCCAACGTCCTGACTTTC. Its translation: CASSEGTGTSYGANVLTF.